This T cell receptor beta chain was sequenced in a study of regulatory T cells in long-lasting Graves disease. With 6 bases removed from V and 6 bases from J, the gap between germline ends came to 15 bases. The CDR3 extends over 13 amino acids. Looked up from germline, CDR1 is SGDLS and CDR2 is YYNGEE. The time point is: persistent/refractory GD, antithyroid drugs over 5 years with positive TRAb. PBMC-derived RNA was used for the TCR library. Turning to this clonotype: Its antigen is unidentified.

General observations from the study: Persistent patients shared more public clonotypes (2,741) than new patients (more than 900). Persistent disease preferred TRBV28, TRBJ1-2 and TRBJ2-5; new disease, TRBV20-1 and TRBJ2-1. Persistent Graves' patients had lower TCR diversity than newly diagnosed ones.

According to the study, TCR beta libraries were built with iRepertoire HTBI primers and CDR3-region Arm-PCR. In the authors' workflow: Identification across samples found about 61 TRBV and over 12 TRBJ segments. TCRdb recomputed calls from the multiplex PCR reads with MiXCR, one row per CDR3 protein. The V and J calls and clone size are TCRdb's, not the authors'. The table lists 300,000 to 350,000 distinct CDR3 sequences, roughly a fifth of them singletons. This receptor was identified in a female donor with Graves disease. Sequencing was performed on peripheral blood mononuclear cells (PBMCs), taken when the disease was refractory, from a patient treated with antithyroid drugs. V gene TRBV9 combines with J gene TRBJ1-1; possible D gene TRBD1, 5 bases. CDR3 DNA: TGTGCCAGCACGACAGCCCCGGGTTCTGAAGCTTTCTTT. It codes for CASTTAPGSEAFF. Supplemented by reference TRBV9 and TRBJ1-1, the full variable domain reads DSGVTQTPKHLITATGQRVTLRCSPRSGDLSVYWYQQSLDQGLQFLIQYYNGEERAKGNILERFSAQQFPDLHSELNLSSLELGDSALYFCASTTAPGSEAFFGQGTRLTVV.